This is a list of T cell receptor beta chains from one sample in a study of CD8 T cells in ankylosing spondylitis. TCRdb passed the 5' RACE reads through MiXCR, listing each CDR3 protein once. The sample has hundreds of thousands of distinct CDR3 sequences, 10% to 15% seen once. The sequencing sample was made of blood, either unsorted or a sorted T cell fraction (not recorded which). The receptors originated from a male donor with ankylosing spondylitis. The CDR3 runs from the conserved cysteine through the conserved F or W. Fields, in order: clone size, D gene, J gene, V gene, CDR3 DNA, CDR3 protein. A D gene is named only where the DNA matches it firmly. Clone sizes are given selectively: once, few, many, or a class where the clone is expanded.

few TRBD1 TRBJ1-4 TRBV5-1 TGCGCCAGCAGGGCGGGACAGGGGAATGAAAAACTGTTTTTT CASRAGQGNEKLFF
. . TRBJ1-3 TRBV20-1 TGCAGTGCTACCAGGCCGAGCTCTGGAAACACCATATATTTT CSATRPSSGNTIYF
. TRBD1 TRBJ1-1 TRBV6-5 TGTGCCAGCAGTATTCGACAGGGGAGGTACACTGAAGCTTTCTTT CASSIRQGRYTEAFF
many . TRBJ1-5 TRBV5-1 TGCGCCAGCAGGGCCGACGTGGGGGGGCCCCAGCATTTT CASRADVGGPQHF
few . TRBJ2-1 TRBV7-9 TGTGCCAGCAGCACCCGGACCCTCTGGGAGCAGTTCTTC CASSTRTLWEQFF
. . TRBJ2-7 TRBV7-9 TGTGCCGGCCTCCGGGACACCTCCTACGAGCAGTACTTC CAGLRDTSYEQYF
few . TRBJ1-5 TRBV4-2 TGTGCCAGCAGCCAAGAAATAGAGCAGGGTCCCCAGCATTTT CASSQEIEQGPQHF
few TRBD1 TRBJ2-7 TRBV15 TGTGCCACCAGCAAGACAGGGGAAGACTACGAGCAGTACTTC CATSKTGEDYEQYF
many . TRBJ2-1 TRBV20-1 TGCAGTGCTAGCGGTTACAATGAGCAGTTCTTC CSASGYNEQFF
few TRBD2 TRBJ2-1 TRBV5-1 TGCGCCAGCAGCTGGGGGACTAGCGGGAGGGCCCTCAGCAGGGAGCAGTTCTTC CASSWGTSGRALSREQFF
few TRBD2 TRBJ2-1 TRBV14 TGTGCCAGCTCCATCGGGGGGGAGACGGTCAATGAGCAGTTCTTC CASSIGGETVNEQFF
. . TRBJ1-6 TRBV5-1 TGCGCCAGCAGTCGGGGTTTCTCACCCCTCCACTTT CASSRGFSPLHF
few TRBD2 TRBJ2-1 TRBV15 TGTGCCACCAGCAGGACGGGAGGGGGATTAAGAAATGAGCAGTTCTTC CATSRTGGGLRNEQFF
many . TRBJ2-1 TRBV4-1 TGCGCCAGCAGCCAAGATTGGGAGGATGAGCAGTTCTTC CASSQDWEDEQFF
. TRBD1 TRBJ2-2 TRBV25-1 TGTGCCAGCGCTGGACAGGGATACGGGGAGCTGTTTTTT CASAGQGYGELFF
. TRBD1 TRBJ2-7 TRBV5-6 TGTGCCAGCAGCTCCACTCTCCTGGCTTATCCGGGACAGGGAGACTACGAGCAGTACTTC CASSSTLLAYPGQGDYEQYF
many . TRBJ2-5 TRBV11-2 TGTGCCAGCAGCCGCTCCGGGGCCCTGGCGGCGGAGACCCAGTACTTC CASSRSGALAAETQYF
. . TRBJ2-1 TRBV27 TGTGCCAGCTGCATCCCCGGGAACAATGAGCAGTTCTTC CASCIPGNNEQFF
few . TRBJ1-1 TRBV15 TGTGCCACCAGCATCTCCAGGAGGAACACTGAAGCTTTCTTT CATSISRRNTEAFF
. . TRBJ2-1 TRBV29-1 TGCAGCGTGAGAGAGTCTTTTTACTCCTACAATGAGCAGTTCTTC CSVRESFYSYNEQFF
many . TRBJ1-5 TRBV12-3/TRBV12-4 TGTGCCAGCAGTTTGGGACGGCGCAATCAGCCCCAGCATTTT CASSLGRRNQPQHF
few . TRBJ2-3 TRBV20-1 TGCAGTGCTAGAGCTGGGAGCAGGGATACGCAGTATTTT CSARAGSRDTQYF
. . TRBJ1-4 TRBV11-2 TGTGCCAGCAGCCCTCGTGGGGCAGTCGGCGAAAAACTGTTTTTT CASSPRGAVGEKLFF
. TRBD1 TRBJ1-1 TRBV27 TGTGCCAGCAGTCCCGGACAGGGGTTCATGAACACTGAAGCTTTCTTT CASSPGQGFMNTEAFF
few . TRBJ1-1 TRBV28 TGTGCCAGCAGTACCCAGGGGCCGAACACTGAAGCTTTCTTT CASSTQGPNTEAFF
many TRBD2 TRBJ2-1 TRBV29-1 TGCAGCGTTGAAGGACTAGCGGGAGTGTTGGGTGAGCAGTTCTTC CSVEGLAGVLGEQFF
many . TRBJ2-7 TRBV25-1 TGTGCCAGCCAGAGTGGCGAGCAGTACTTC CASQSGEQYF
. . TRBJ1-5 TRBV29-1 . CSVVGQGNQPRHF
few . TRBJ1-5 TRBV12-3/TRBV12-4 TGTGCCAGCAGCTCCAGGCGAGGCAATCAGCCCCAGCATTTT CASSSRRGNQPQHF
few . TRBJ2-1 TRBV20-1 TGCAGTGCTAGAGACCTAGGACAGCTCTCCTACAATGAGCAGTTCTTC CSARDLGQLSYNEQFF
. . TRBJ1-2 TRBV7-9 TGTGCCAGCAGCTTAGGTGCGGCAGGCTATGGCTACACCTTC CASSLGAAGYGYTF
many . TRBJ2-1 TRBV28 TGTGCCAGCGTACCCGGTCAGGCCTACAATGAGCAGTTCTTC CASVPGQAYNEQFF
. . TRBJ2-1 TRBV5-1 TGCGCCAGCAGCTTAGAGTGGGCCTGGGGTGAGCAGTTCTTC CASSLEWAWGEQFF
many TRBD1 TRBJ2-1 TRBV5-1 TGCGCCAGCACCATTGGGCCGGGACAGATCTACAATGAGCAGTTCTTC CASTIGPGQIYNEQFF
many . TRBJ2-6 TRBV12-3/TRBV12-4 TGTGCCAGCAGTTTTCCTAGACCCTCTGGGGCCAACGTCCTGACTTTC CASSFPRPSGANVLTF
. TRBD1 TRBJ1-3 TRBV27 TGTGCCAGCAGTTTATCCCGGAGGGGGCCTGGAAACACCATATATTTT CASSLSRRGPGNTIYF
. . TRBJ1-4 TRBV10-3 TGTGCCATCAGTGAGTACCCCCTGGGAGCCACAACTAATGAAAAACTGTTTTTT CAISEYPLGATTNEKLFF
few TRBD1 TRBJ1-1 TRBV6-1 TGTGCCAGCAGCATGGGACAGGGGATCACTGAAGCTTTCTTT CASSMGQGITEAFF
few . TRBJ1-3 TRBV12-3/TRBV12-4 TGTGCCAGCAATCTCTTAGGAAACACCATATATTTT CASNLLGNTIYF
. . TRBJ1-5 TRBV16 TGTGCCAGCAGCCAATCGGGTAGCAATCAGCCCCAGCATTTT CASSQSGSNQPQHF
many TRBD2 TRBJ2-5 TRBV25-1 TGTGCCAGCACTAGCGGGATTGGAGAGACCCAGTACTTC CASTSGIGETQYF
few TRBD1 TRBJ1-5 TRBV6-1 TGTGCCAGCAGTGGGGACAGTAAGAAATATAGCAATCAGCCCCAGCATTTT CASSGDSKKYSNQPQHF
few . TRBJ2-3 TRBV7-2 TGTGCCAGCAGCTTAGTTTGGAGCGGGAGCACAGATACGCAGTATTTT CASSLVWSGSTDTQYF
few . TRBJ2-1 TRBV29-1 TGCAGCGTTGAGGCTAAACAGGGTTACGAGCAGTTCTTC CSVEAKQGYEQFF
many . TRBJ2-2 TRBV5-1 TGCGCCAGCAGCTTGGGAGGGACCACCGGGGAGCTGTTTTTT CASSLGGTTGELFF